The 13 T cell receptor beta chains presented below share a single source sample, sequenced in a study of cytomegalovirus exposure and HLA in healthy donors. Assay used: immunoSEQ multiplex PCR; TCRdb lists only in-frame clones, some missing. Seen here are around 70,000 clones, 94% observed once, and the top ten hold roughly 1.6%. Specimen: PBMCs. The source of these receptors is a man between 18 and 35 years old in good health and CMV-seropositive.

The chain employs TRBV28 and TRBJ2-1; 7 nucleotides agree with TRBD1. The CDR3 is made up of 16 amino acids. Looked up from germline, CDR1 is MDHEN and CDR2 is SYDVKM. The junction had 8 bases not matched to a gene; V was cut back by 5 bases and J by 1 base. CDR3 DNA sequence: TGTGCCAGCAGTCCGAGACAGGGAAGTTCCTACAATGAGCAGTTCTTC. Its protein product is CASSPRQGSSYNEQFF.

The J gene is TRBJ1-1, the V gene TRBV9, with D possibly matching TRBD1 (5 bases). The germline gives CDR1 SGDLS, CDR2 YYNGEE. The CDR3 contains 13 residues. V gave up 4 bases and J gave up 1 base, with 8 bases separating them. CDR3 region: CASSITGNTEAFF. CDR3 nucleotide sequence: TGTGCCAGCAGCATCACAGGGAACACTGAAGCTTTCTTT.

The CDR3: CASSETGNNEQFF. The CDR3 bases are TGTGCCAGCAGTGAGACAGGGAACAATGAGCAGTTCTTC. The gene calls are TRBV6-4 and TRBJ2-1, with 7 bases lining up with TRBD1. The ends lost 3 bases at V and 5 bases at J; junction bases unmatched: 1. CDR3 length: 13 amino acids. Germline assignment: CDR1 MRHNA and CDR2 SNTAGT.

V usage is TRBV30 and J usage is TRBJ1-5; perhaps TRBD1 as D (5 bases). This CDR3 is built from 13 residues. Germline V gene lookup returns CDR1 GTSNPN and CDR2 SVGIG (reference sequence). Trimming removed 5 bases from V and 1 base from J, with 9 bases in between. The CDR3 sequence is CAWAGGSNQPQHF. CDR3 bases: TGTGCCTGGGCGGGGGGAAGCAATCAGCCCCAGCATTTT.

The V and J genes are TRBV10-3 and TRBJ2-7, with 9 bases matching TRBD1. This CDR3 has 14 residues. Germline CDR1 is ENHRY and CDR2 is SYGVKD. V shed 0 bases, J shed 4 bases, and the junction held 1 base outside the gene matches. The CDR3, as DNA: TGTGCCATCAGTGAGTCTGACAGGGGGTACGAGCAGTACTTC. Its protein is CAISESDRGYEQYF.

There are a few counts of this clone. The chain employs TRBV28 and TRBJ2-7; 7 positions match TRBD2. From germline, CDR1 is MDHEN and CDR2 SYDVKM. This CDR3 contains 15 residues. V was clipped by 5 bases and J by 3 bases; unmatched bases: 10. The CDR3 nucleotides read TGTGCCAGCAGTCCCCCCCTGAGCGGGAACTACGAGCAGTACTTC. As protein: CASSPPLSGNYEQYF.

J is TRBJ1-1 and V is TRBV27, with 11 nucleotides matching TRBD1. The junction had 2 bases not matched to a gene; V was cut back by 4 bases and J by 1 base. CDR1 is MNHEY, CDR2 SMNVEV, per germline (reference sequence). The CDR3 loop spans 15 amino acids. As DNA, the CDR3 is TGTGCCAGCAGTTGGACAGGGGGCCGGAACACTGAAGCTTTCTTT. Translated: CASSWTGGRNTEAFF.

The chain carries TRBV19 and TRBJ2-3, with D maybe TRBD2 (5 bases). Trimming removed 6 bases at V and 5 bases at J, with 9 bases between. The germline V gene has CDR1 LNHDA and CDR2 SQIVND (reference sequence). This CDR3 is built from 12 residues. DNA of the CDR3: TGTGCCAGTAGATCCCGGGGAGATACGCAGTATTTT. It translates to CASRSRGDTQYF.

V gene TRBV7-8 combines with J gene TRBJ2-7; TRBD2 aligns across 9 bases. The germline gives CDR1 SGHVS, CDR2 FQNEAQ. V shed 3 bases and J 5 bases; nucleotides not matched to a gene: 8. This CDR3 is built from 15 residues. CDR3 sequence (DNA): TGTGCCAGCAGCTTCGCGCGCGGGAGGGTCCACGAGCAGTACTTC. Its translation: CASSFARGRVHEQYF.

The chain recombines TRBV27 with TRBJ2-7; D is perhaps TRBD1 (6 bases). Germline CDR1 and CDR2: MNHEY and SMNVEV (reference sequence). The CDR3 extends over 18 amino acids. Trimming removed 4 bases at V and 2 bases at J, with 24 bases between. The CDR3 DNA reads TGTGCCAGCAGTTCCTCGGGCCTAGGCAGGGGATCCACCTACGAGCAGTACTTC. This gives the protein CASSSSGLGRGSTYEQYF.

V usage is TRBV4-1 and J usage is TRBJ2-7; 7 bases are a match to TRBD2. The CDR3 extends over 14 amino acids. J lost 6 bases, V lost 4 bases, and 9 bases had no gene match. Germline loops: CDR1 MGHRA, CDR2 YSYEKL. The CDR3 bases are TGCGCCAGCAGCCTCGAGAGACTAGCTGCCGAGCAGTACTTC. Amino acid sequence: CASSLERLAAEQYF.

The rearrangement uses TRBV4-1 and TRBJ2-1, with 8 positions matching TRBD1. The germline V gene has CDR1 MGHRA and CDR2 YSYEKL. The CDR3 runs 17 residues. With 4 bases clipped from V and 4 bases from J, the junction kept 12 bases outside the gene matches. CDR3 sequence (DNA): TGCGCCAGCAGCCTGGACAGGGACCAAATTATATACAATGAGCAGTTCTTC. It yields the protein CASSLDRDQIIYNEQFF.

The rearrangement uses TRBV19 and TRBJ1-5; D possibly corresponds to TRBD1 (5 bases). CDR1 and CDR2 from the germline V gene are LNHDA and SQIVND (reference sequence). This CDR3 is 18 amino acids long. The ends were cut back, 4 bases at V and 7 bases at J, with 26 bases in the middle. This CDR3 is CASSKSPVRLNHRQPQHF. The CDR3 nucleotides read TGTGCCAGTAGTAAGTCCCCTGTTAGGCTCAATCACAGGCAGCCCCAGCATTTT. Full variable domain (outside the CDR3, taken from reference TRBV19 and TRBJ1-5): DGGITQSPKYLFRKEGQNVTLSCEQNLNHDAMYWYRQDPGQGLRLIYYSQIVNDFQKGDIAEGYSVSREKKESFPLTVTSAQKNPTAFYLCASSKSPVRLNHRQPQHFGDGTRLSIL.